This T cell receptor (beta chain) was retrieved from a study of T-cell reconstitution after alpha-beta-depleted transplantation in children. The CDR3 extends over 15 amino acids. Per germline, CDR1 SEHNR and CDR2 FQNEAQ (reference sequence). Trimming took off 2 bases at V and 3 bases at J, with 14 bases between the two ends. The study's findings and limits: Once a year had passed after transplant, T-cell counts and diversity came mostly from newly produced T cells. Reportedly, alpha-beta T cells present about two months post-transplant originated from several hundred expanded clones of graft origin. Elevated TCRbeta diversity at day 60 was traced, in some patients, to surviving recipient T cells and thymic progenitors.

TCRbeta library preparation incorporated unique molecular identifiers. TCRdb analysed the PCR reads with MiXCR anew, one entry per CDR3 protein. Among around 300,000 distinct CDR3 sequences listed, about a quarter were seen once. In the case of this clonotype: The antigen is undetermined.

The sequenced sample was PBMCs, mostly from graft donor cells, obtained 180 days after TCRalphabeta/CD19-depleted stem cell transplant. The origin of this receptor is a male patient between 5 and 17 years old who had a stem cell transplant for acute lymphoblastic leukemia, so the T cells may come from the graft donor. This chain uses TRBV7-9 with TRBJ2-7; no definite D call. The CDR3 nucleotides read TGTGCCAGCAGCTTATTATCCCTACCGGGCTACGAGCAGTACTTC. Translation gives CASSLLSLPGYEQYF.